The rows below give T cell receptor beta chains drawn from one sample of a study of T cell responses to AZD1222 COVID-19 vaccine. Produced via immunoSEQ multiplex PCR; TCRdb's table is partial and in-frame only. The sample has about 130,000 clones, approximately 89% seen once. This specimen was peripheral blood, taken 28 days after the second AZD1222 dose. Source of these receptors: an adult who received the AZD1222 COVID-19 vaccine. The CDR3 runs from the conserved cysteine through the conserved F or W. D genes are given only for firm matches.

NA,TRBJ1-4,TRBV27,TGTGCCAGCAGTTTAGCGGGGACCGATGAAAAACTGTTTTTT,CASSLAGTDEKLFF
NA,TRBJ2-5,TRBV5-1,TGCGCCAGCAGCCACGCGGGAGAGACCCAGTACTTC,CASSHAGETQYF
NA,TRBJ1-5,TRBV14,TGTGCCAGCAGCCCGGCGCGCGCTAGTCAGCCCCAGCATTTT,CASSPARASQPQHF
NA,TRBJ1-6,TRBV30,TGTGCCTGCACCCCTACAGGGATATTTAATTCACCCCTCCACTTT,CACTPTGIFNSPLHF
NA,TRBJ1-1,TRBV7-9,TGTGCCAGCAGCCGCGGGAGGAACGCTGAAGCTTTCTTT,CASSRGRNAEAFF
NA,TRBJ2-2,TRBV19,TGTGCCAGTAGCTCCCGCGGGGCGCTGTTTTTT,CASSSRGALFF
NA,TRBJ1-2,TRBV12-3/TRBV12-4,TGTGCCAGCAGTTTATCGGGGGTCTATGGCTACACCTTC,CASSLSGVYGYTF
NA,TRBJ2-4,TRBV6-1,TGTGCCAGCAGTGAACAGGCCCTTGTAACCAAAAACATTCAGTACTTC,CASSEQALVTKNIQYF
NA,TRBJ1-4,TRBV5-1,TGCGCCAGCAGCTTGGAGTCCAGGATTAATGAAAAACTGTTTTTT,CASSLESRINEKLFF
NA,TRBJ2-2,TRBV5-1,TGCGCCAGCAGCTTGATGGCCACCGGGGAGCTGTTTTTT,CASSLMATGELFF
NA,TRBJ2-5,TRBV6-5,TGTGCCAGCAAGAGGCCGGACACTTGGGCGGCCCAGTACTTC,CASKRPDTWAAQYF